A single sample gave rise to the 20 T cell receptor beta chains below, sequenced in a study of T cells expressing NK-cell markers. No DNA is given; TCRdb re-called the 5' RACE reads and lists each CDR3 protein once. This specimen shows about 380,000 distinct CDR3 sequences; the ten leading clones hold over 4%. The source material was blood T cells: a sorted CD56 or NKG2C T cell subset, CD4+ or CD8+ T cells, or bulk PBMC T cells (not recorded which). These receptors all stem from a man aged 18-70 years in good health.

The gene calls are TRBV28 and TRBJ2-1; TCRdb picks TRBD2, but there is no DNA to check that call. CDR3 length: 16 amino acids. The germline gives CDR1 MDHEN, CDR2 SYDVKM. CDR3 residues: CASSSRTSGGYNEQFF.

The chain is built from TRBV6-5 and TRBJ2-2; the D call of TRBD2 rests on TCRdb alone, since no DNA is present to check it. Germline values: CDR1 MNHEY, CDR2 SVGAGI. The CDR3 covers 18 residues. The CDR3 sequence: CASSYSMGGGGTTGELFF.

J is TRBJ2-7 and V is TRBV4-1; TCRdb picks TRBD1, but there is no DNA to check that call. In germline, CDR1 is MGHRA, CDR2 YSYEKL. This CDR3 has 16 residues. The CDR3 sequence is CASSREPGQGAYEQYF.

The V and J genes are TRBV7-2 and TRBJ1-4; TCRdb outputs TRBD1, but without DNA this stays unchecked. From germline, CDR1 is SGHTA and CDR2 FQGNSA. The CDR3 loop spans 15 amino acids. Here the CDR3 reads CASSPGQGPQGKLFF. Complete variable domain (other parts from reference TRBV7-2 and TRBJ1-4): GAGVSQSPSNKVTEKGKDVELRCDPISGHTALYWYRQSLGQGLEFLIYFQGNSAPDKSGLPSDRFSAERTGGSVSTLTIQRTQQEDSAVYLCASSPGQGPQGKLFFGSGTQLSVL.

The rearrangement links TRBV5-1 to TRBJ2-1; TCRdb returns TRBD2, unconfirmable since there is no DNA. This CDR3 spans 15 amino acids. In germline, CDR1 is SGHRS, CDR2 YFSETQ. CDR3 residues: CASSSTSGGFSEQFF.

The chain couples TRBV12-3 or TRBV12-4 to TRBJ2-1; without DNA, the TCRdb call of TRBD1 cannot be checked. The CDR3 sequence is 15 residues long. CDR3 residues: CASSPPGRVYNEQFF.

The J gene is TRBJ2-4, the V gene TRBV27; TCRdb's assignment of TRBD2 cannot be checked, as there is no DNA. The length of the CDR3 is 14 residues. The V gene's germline CDR1 is MNHEY and CDR2 SMNVEV (reference sequence). Here the CDR3 reads CASKPGTVKNIQYF.

CDR3 amino acids: CASSQDRRAYNEQFF. The rearrangement joins TRBV4-2 to TRBJ2-1; the TRBD2 assignment by TCRdb is unverifiable without DNA. CDR1 is LGHNA, CDR2 YNFKEQ, per germline. CDR3 length: 15 residues.

The chain has TRBV25-1 and TRBJ1-4. Germline lookup yields CDR1 MGHDK and CDR2 SYGVNS. The CDR3 contains 15 residues. This CDR3 is CATSLPGRNNEKLFF. The full variable domain, completed using reference TRBV25-1 and TRBJ1-4, is EADIYQTPRYLVIGTGKKITLECSQTMGHDKMYWYQQDPGMELHLIHYSYGVNSTEKGDLSSESTVSRIRTEHFPLTLESARPSHTSQYLCATSLPGRNNEKLFFGSGTQLSVL.

The genes are TRBV11-2 and TRBJ2-3; TCRdb lists TRBD1, though no DNA is available to test this call. The CDR3 loop spans 16 amino acids. Germline-derived CDR1 and CDR2 are SGHAT and FQNNGV. The chain's CDR3 is CASSFGFGGVTDTQYF.

CDR3 in amino acids: CASSWGQGTGELFF. This chain joins TRBV5-1 and TRBJ2-2; TCRdb lists TRBD1, though no DNA is available to test this call. CDR1 is SGHRS, CDR2 YFSETQ, per germline. The CDR3 is 14 amino acids.

This chain uses TRBV27 with TRBJ2-7; no DNA is available, so the TRBD1 call from TCRdb remains unchecked. Germline V gene lookup returns CDR1 MNHEY and CDR2 SMNVEV (reference sequence). This CDR3 region has 16 residues. CDR3 sequence: CASSPLGTVYTYEQYF.

The gene calls are TRBV19 and TRBJ2-1; the TCRdb D gene call, TRBD1, has no DNA to confirm it. The length of the CDR3 is 15 residues. Germline assignment: CDR1 LNHDA and CDR2 SQIVND (reference sequence). The CDR3 here is CASSTPGYHYNEQFF.

The rearrangement joins TRBV20-1 to TRBJ1-2. From germline, CDR1 is DFQATT and CDR2 SNEGSKA (reference sequence). This CDR3 spans 12 amino acids. CDR3 protein: CSAMAGGYGYTF.

CDR3 region: CSVEEAGGLYEQYF. This chain uses TRBV29-1 with TRBJ2-7; TCRdb picks TRBD1, but there is no DNA to check that call. This CDR3 has 14 residues. Germline V lookup: CDR1 SQVTM, CDR2 ANQGSEA.

The rearrangement uses TRBV18 and TRBJ2-3. The CDR3 extends over 12 amino acids. Germline V gene sequence: CDR1 KGHSH, CDR2 LQKENI. The chain's CDR3 is CASSTIGDTQYF.

The rearrangement uses TRBV2 and TRBJ2-2; checking the TCRdb D call of TRBD1 is not possible without DNA. This CDR3 spans 16 amino acids. Per the germline V gene, CDR1 is SNHLY and CDR2 is FYNNEI. CDR3 region: CASSFPRTSNTGELFF.

This chain joins TRBV5-6 and TRBJ1-2; there is no DNA to check the TCRdb D call of TRBD1. The CDR3 has 14 amino acids. Germline CDR1 SGHDT, CDR2 YYEEEE. CDR3 in amino acids: CASSSYGGRYGYTF.

The chain recombines TRBV28 with TRBJ1-2; the D call of TRBD1 rests on TCRdb alone, since no DNA is present to check it. CDR3 size: 14 residues. Germline loops: CDR1 MDHEN, CDR2 SYDVKM. CDR3 sequence: CASSPRVGGYGYTF.

This sequence joins TRBV5-1 and TRBJ2-1; TCRdb designates TRBD1, a call that cannot be tested without DNA. From germline, CDR1 is SGHRS and CDR2 YFSETQ. This CDR3 has 17 amino acids. CDR3 sequence: CASSWRSTGGPGNEQFF.